This is a list of T cell receptor beta chains from one sample in a study of OX40 agonist ivuxolimab in advanced cancers. Assay used: immunoSEQ multiplex PCR; TCRdb lists only in-frame clones, some missing. The sample comprises 45,000 to 55,000 clones, 90% to 95% of which are singletons, and roughly 12% rests with the top ten. This material consisted of CD4+ or CD8+ T cells sorted from blood, taken in a trial of the OX40 agonist ivuxolimab. These receptors all come from an adult with an advanced solid tumor such as melanoma, head and neck, liver or kidney cancer. The CDR3 runs from the conserved cysteine through the conserved F or W. D genes are given only for firm matches. Rows give clone size only sometimes, using once, few, many, or a class for an expanded clone.

V	size	D	J	CDR3	DNA
TRBV5-8	-	-	TRBJ1-2	CASSLAEASNYGYTF	TGTGCCAGCAGCTTGGCGGAGGCCTCGAACTATGGCTACACCTTC
TRBV11-2	-	-	TRBJ2-2	CASSFGYGRPGELFF	TGTGCCAGCAGCTTCGGATACGGAAGGCCCGGGGAGCTGTTTTTT
TRBV4-1	-	-	TRBJ1-5	CASSHPGDNQPQHF	TGCGCCAGCAGCCACCCCGGCGACAATCAGCCCCAGCATTTT
TRBV5-8	-	-	TRBJ1-1	CASSLPGKAFF	TGTGCCAGCAGCTTGCCAGGGAAAGCTTTCTTT
TRBV29-1	-	-	TRBJ2-2	CSAQVGELFF	TGCAGCGCGCAAGTCGGGGAGCTGTTTTTT
TRBV14	-	-	TRBJ2-7	CASSQGRQAYEQYF	TGTGCCAGCAGCCAAGGCAGGCAGGCCTACGAGCAGTACTTC
TRBV13	-	-	TRBJ2-2	CASSLRAVGNTGELFF	TGTGCCAGCAGCTTGAGGGCCGTCGGGAACACCGGGGAGCTGTTTTTT
TRBV11-2	-	TRBD2	TRBJ2-7	CASILSSGNYEQYF	TGTGCCAGCATCCTTTCTAGCGGGAACTACGAGCAGTACTTC
TRBV27	-	-	TRBJ2-7	CASSSLASYEQYF	TGTGCCAGCAGTTCACTAGCCAGCTACGAGCAGTACTTC
TRBV4-1	-	TRBD1	TRBJ2-7	CASSQSRDRNYEQYF	TGCGCCAGCAGCCAAAGCCGGGACAGGAACTACGAGCAGTACTTC
TRBV5-1	few	TRBD1	TRBJ2-3	CASSLTGVSDTQYF	TGCGCCAGCAGCTTAACAGGGGTGTCAGATACGCAGTATTTT
TRBV9	-	-	TRBJ2-2	CASSERANTGELFF	TGTGCCAGCAGCGAGCGGGCTAACACCGGGGAGCTGTTTTTT
TRBV4-3	-	-	TRBJ2-7	CASSQEEDGFYEQYF	TGCGCCAGCAGCCAAGAGGAGGACGGGTTCTACGAGCAGTACTTC
TRBV2	-	-	TRBJ2-7	CASSEGGPAYF	TGTGCCAGCAGTGAGGGTGGCCCAGCGTACTTC
TRBV30	-	TRBD2	TRBJ2-3	CAWTVTGGGLAGTDTQYF	TGTGCCTGGACCGTAACGGGGGGCGGTCTAGCGGGGACAGATACGCAGTATTTT
TRBV11-2	-	TRBD2	TRBJ2-5	CASSLVGGSGIKTQYF	TGTGCCAGCAGCTTAGTCGGCGGGAGTGGTATTAAGACCCAGTACTTC
TRBV5-1	-	-	TRBJ2-2	CASSSRHDRSTGELFF	TGCGCCAGCAGCTCCAGACACGACCGATCTACCGGGGAGCTGTTTTTT
TRBV29-1	-	-	TRBJ1-1	CSVKVYDTEAFF	TGCAGCGTTAAGGTGTATGACACTGAAGCTTTCTTT
TRBV11-2	-	-	TRBJ1-6	CASSLDVQLSSYNSPLHF	TGTGCCAGCAGCTTAGACGTTCAACTTTCCTCCTATAATTCACCCCTCCACTTT
TRBV7-2	-	TRBD2	TRBJ2-3	CASSLSGLAGVSDTQYF	TGTGCCAGCAGCTTATCAGGACTAGCGGGAGTCTCAGATACGCAGTATTTT
TRBV30	-	-	TRBJ1-2	CACRDFAGGYTF	TGTGCCTGTCGGGACTTCGCAGGGGGCTACACCTTC
TRBV7-3	-	TRBD2	TRBJ2-1	CASSSQEALASPYNEQFF	TGTGCCAGCAGCTCCCAAGAGGCACTAGCGTCCCCCTACAATGAGCAGTTCTTC
TRBV10-3	-	-	TRBJ2-5	CAISDKGGDWRRETQYF	TGTGCCATCAGTGATAAGGGGGGCGATTGGCGAAGAGAGACCCAGTACTTC
TRBV6-1	-	TRBD1	TRBJ2-7	CASRDGTGGIYEQYF	TGTGCCAGCAGGGACGGGACAGGGGGGATCTACGAGCAGTACTTC
TRBV4-2	-	TRBD1	TRBJ1-1	CASSPPTGQGGTEAFF	TGTGCCAGCAGCCCTCCGACGGGACAGGGCGGAACTGAAGCTTTCTTT
TRBV7-9	-	-	TRBJ2-3	CASSLRGEGTDTQYF	TGTGCCAGCAGCTTAAGGGGGGAGGGCACAGATACGCAGTATTTT
TRBV5-1	-	-	TRBJ2-7	CASSTDISYEQYF	TGCGCCAGCAGCACTGACATCTCCTACGAGCAGTACTTC
TRBV7-9	once	-	TRBJ2-2	CASSSSRDTGELFF	TGTGCCAGCAGCTCCTCGAGGGACACCGGGGAGCTGTTTTTT
TRBV7-2	-	-	TRBJ2-5	CASRSGLEETQYF	TGTGCCAGCAGATCGGGGTTAGAAGAGACCCAGTACTTC